The source of this TCR beta chain is a study of molecular identifiers for immune sequencing clone quantification. Whole-study results and caveats: Jurkat TCR RNA spiked in from one cell (amid some 1 million naive cells) was reportedly detectable.

The germline gives CDR1 ENHRY, CDR2 SYGVKD. The V gene lost 3 bases and the J gene lost 8 bases, with 15 bases spanning the gap. The CDR3 has 14 residues. TCRdb analysed the PCR reads with MiXCR anew, one entry per CDR3 protein. This table has 350,000 or so distinct CDR3 sequences, around a fifth appearing once. This clonotype was seen many times. As yet, its antigen is unknown. Sequences were obtained from naive CD8+ T cells from blood, with Jurkat cell RNA spiked in. Subset denoted: FACS-sorted CD8+CD4-CCR7+CD45RA+ naive T cells. The rearrangement uses TRBV10-3 and TRBJ2-3, with D unresolved. The receptor was derived from a human donor in good health. Some libraries in this study had Jurkat cell RNA spiked in. CDR3 nucleotides: TGTGCCATCAGTGATCCAGCCCAACTGGGTACGCAGTATTTT. Translated: CAISDPAQLGTQYF.